The 15 T cell receptor beta chains given below trace back to one sample, sequenced in a study of technical replicates of blood from four donors. Assay: immunoSEQ multiplex PCR; the TCRdb copy retains only in-frame clones and omits some. The table records 68,000 or so clones, 92% of them present only once. The sequencing input was T cells isolated from PBMCs. The receptors derive from a human donor in good health.

This clone was picked up a small number of times. The CDR3, as DNA: TGTGCCAGCAGTTTATCGAAGGGGGCCTCCCAACCCTACACCTTC. This translates into CASSLSKGASQPYTF. The gene calls are TRBV27 and TRBJ1-2; TRBD1 agrees at 7 bases. The ends lost 0 bases at V and 10 bases at J; junction bases unmatched: 11. Germline CDR1 is MNHEY and CDR2 is SMNVEV (reference sequence). The CDR3 covers 15 residues.

The chain has TRBV5-8 and TRBJ2-7; 7 positions match TRBD1. This CDR3 is 15 amino acids long. Trimming took 3 bases from V and 3 from J; bases not matched to a gene: 9. CDR1 SGHTS and CDR2 YDEGEE come from the germline V gene. This chain's CDR3 is CASSYGTVVGYEQYF. DNA for the CDR3: TGTGCCAGCAGCTATGGGACAGTTGTGGGCTACGAGCAGTACTTC.

This CDR3 reads CASSLSGDRGLYEQYF. For the CDR3, the DNA is TGTGCCAGCAGCCTCTCCGGGGACAGGGGGCTTTACGAGCAGTACTTC. The chain uses TRBV7-9 and TRBJ2-7; 12 nucleotides line up with TRBD1. Germline assignment: CDR1 SEHNR and CDR2 FQNEAQ (reference sequence). This CDR3 is built from 16 residues. J gave up 4 bases and V 5 bases, and 9 bases lay outside the gene matches.

This clone was found once. The genes are TRBV27 and TRBJ1-5; TRBD1 matches at 9 bases. Trimming cost V 7 bases and J 8 bases; bases outside gene matches: 3. The CDR3 totals 12 residues. Germline V gene data show CDR1 as MNHEY and CDR2 as SMNVEV (reference sequence). CDR3 sequence: CASTTGGKPQHF. The CDR3 DNA follows: TGTGCCAGCACGACAGGGGGTAAGCCCCAGCATTTT.

The count of this clone is one. The gene calls are TRBV2 and TRBJ1-2; TRBD1 matches at 11 bases. Losses at the gene ends were 6 bases for V and 1 base for J; bases not matched to a gene: 4. Germline V CDR1 and CDR2: SNHLY, FYNNEI. CDR3 length: 15 residues. As DNA, the CDR3 is TGTGCCAGCAGCTTTGGGACAGGGGGTAACTATGGCTACACCTTC. Amino acid sequence: CASSFGTGGNYGYTF.

This clone has just one count. J is TRBJ2-5 and V is TRBV4-3, with TRBD2 matching 13 bases. V lost 3 bases to trimming and J lost 4 bases; unmatched junction nucleotides: 8. Germline-derived CDR1 and CDR2 are LGHNA and YSLEER. The CDR3 is made up of 17 amino acids. CDR3 protein: CASSHRLAGGWRETQYF. For the CDR3, the DNA is TGCGCCAGCAGCCATAGACTAGCGGGAGGTTGGAGAGAGACCCAGTACTTC.

J is TRBJ1-5 and V is TRBV19; 9 bases agree with TRBD1. The V and J ends lost 5 bases and 0 bases, in that order; junction bases with no gene match: 14. Germline V gene lookup returns CDR1 LNHDA and CDR2 SQIVND (reference sequence). This CDR3 is built from 19 residues. The CDR3 DNA is TGTGCCAGTAGTCTTATGCTACAGGGGGCCGGGAATAGCAATCAGCCCCAGCATTTT. Its protein is CASSLMLQGAGNSNQPQHF.

V gene TRBV6-1 combines with J gene TRBJ2-7; 7 positions agree with TRBD1. With 4 bases clipped from V and 2 bases from J, the junction kept 8 bases outside the gene matches. The CDR3 sequence is 15 residues long. CDR1 is MNHNS, CDR2 SASEGT, per germline. The DNA of the CDR3 is TGTGCCAGCAGTGTTAGATGGGACAGCCCCTACGAGCAGTACTTC. Protein product: CASSVRWDSPYEQYF.

The chain has TRBV5-4 and TRBJ2-1; 8 bases are a match to TRBD1. Germline V CDR1 and CDR2: SGHNT, YYREEE (reference sequence). The CDR3 extends over 16 amino acids. V lost 4 bases to trimming and J lost 4 bases; unmatched junction nucleotides: 10. CDR3 DNA sequence: TGTGCCAGCAGCGGACTTACAGGGGGTTCTTACAATGAGCAGTTCTTC. It specifies CASSGLTGGSYNEQFF.

This clone was counted a single time. The chain recombines TRBV27 with TRBJ2-1; D might be TRBD2 (6 bases). V was cut by 3 bases and J by 3 bases, with 12 bases left in between. This CDR3 is 15 amino acids long. Germline CDR1 reads MNHEY; CDR2 reads SMNVEV (reference sequence). CDR3 in amino acids: CASSLSGVNYNEQFF. DNA for the CDR3: TGTGCCAGCAGTTTGTCGGGAGTGAACTACAATGAGCAGTTCTTC.

The V gene is TRBV7-2, the J gene TRBJ2-7; D is unclear. V lost 1 base to trimming and J lost 3 bases, with 13 bases between them. This CDR3 has 15 amino acids. Germline V gene sequence: CDR1 SGHTA, CDR2 FQGNSA. The CDR3 reads CASSLGGTRFYEQYF. The CDR3 nucleotides are TGTGCCAGCAGCTTAGGCGGAACGAGGTTCTACGAGCAGTACTTC.

Comments on this clone: One junction end disagrees with the germline gene, perhaps due to a read error. The genes are TRBV28 and TRBJ2-7, with a tentative D call TRBD1 (6 bases). The CDR3 covers 14 residues. The germline CDR1 and CDR2 sequences are MDHEN and SYDVKM. CDR3 in amino acids: CASGFRDIGYEQYF. Here the CDR3 DNA reads TGTGCCAGCGGTTTCCGGGACATTGGCTACGAGCAGTACTTC.

J is TRBJ2-7 and V is TRBV6-1; no firm D call. V was clipped by 2 bases and J by 3 bases, with 14 bases between them. CDR1 is MNHNS, CDR2 SASEGT, per germline. The CDR3 extends over 15 amino acids. This chain's CDR3 is CASSESLPDFYEQYF. The CDR3 DNA sequence: TGTGCCAGCAGTGAATCCCTCCCCGACTTCTACGAGCAGTACTTC.

V gene TRBV2 combines with J gene TRBJ2-4; TRBD2 might be the D (5 bases). V was shortened by 4 bases and J by 2 bases, with 15 bases between the two germline ends. Germline values: CDR1 SNHLY, CDR2 FYNNEI. The CDR3 spans 16 residues. The CDR3 DNA is TGTGCCAGCAGTGGGTGGCTAGCCGCTTCCAAAAACATTCAGTACTTC. This codes for CASSGWLAASKNIQYF.

The chain has TRBV7-8 and TRBJ2-1, with 8 nucleotides matching TRBD2. The CDR3 is 17 residues long. The trim removed 5 bases at V and 5 bases at J, leaving 14 bases unmatched. CDR1 and CDR2 from the germline V gene are SGHVS and FQNEAQ. The CDR3 reads CASSPPGGLAGHNEQFF. For the CDR3, the DNA is TGTGCCAGCAGCCCCCCCGGGGGGCTAGCGGGTCACAATGAGCAGTTCTTC.